This T cell receptor (beta chain) was profiled in a study of blood T cell repertoires in COVID-19. TCRdb's copy holds only in-frame clones and misses some; the assay was immunoSEQ multiplex PCR. The profile shows about 260,000 clones, roughly 86% of them singletons. The CDR3 consists of 15 residues. Germline values: CDR1 MDHEN, CDR2 SYDVKM. V gave up 7 bases and J gave up 0 bases; unmatched junction bases: 6. This TCR was recovered from a man aged 35-49 years who had recovered from COVID-19. V and J are TRBV28 and TRBJ2-7; TRBD2 aligns across 10 bases. Sequenced sample: peripheral blood. Here the CDR3 reads CASTTSGSHSYEQYF. The DNA for the CDR3 is TGTGCCAGCACGACTAGCGGGTCGCACTCCTACGAGCAGTACTTC.